This is a list of T cell receptor beta chains from one sample in a study of T-cell reconstitution after alpha-beta-depleted transplantation in children. TCRdb reanalysed the PCR reads using MiXCR and keeps one entry per CDR3 protein. The repertoire includes hundreds of thousands of distinct CDR3 sequences, roughly 15% of them detected once, and around 41% sits in the top ten. The material was PBMCs, mostly from graft donor cells, obtained 360 days after TCRalphabeta/CD19-depleted stem cell transplant. The origin of the receptors is a male patient under 10 years old who had a stem cell transplant for acute lymphoblastic leukemia, so the T cells may come from the graft donor. The CDR3 runs from the conserved cysteine through the conserved F or W. A D gene is named only where the DNA matches it firmly. Size is omitted from some rows. Given values are once, few, many or a class for expanded clones.

D: -; size: -; J: TRBJ2-7; V: TRBV20-1; CDR3: CSAFTGKDSYEQYF; DNA: TGCAGTGCCTTTACCGGCAAAGATTCCTACGAGCAGTACTTC
D: -; size: -; J: TRBJ2-5; V: TRBV24-1; CDR3: CATSDNDLQETQYF; DNA: TGTGCCACCAGTGACAACGACTTACAAGAGACCCAGTACTTC
D: -; size: -; J: TRBJ2-7; V: TRBV10-2; CDR3: CASSVLRAHEQYF; DNA: TGCGCCAGCAGTGTTCTCAGGGCCCACGAGCAGTACTTC
D: TRBD2; size: few; J: TRBJ2-3; V: TRBV27; CDR3: CASSPSSGMGWGTDTQYF; DNA: TGTGCCAGCAGTCCGTCTAGCGGGATGGGGTGGGGCACAGATACGCAGTATTTT
D: -; size: few; J: TRBJ2-7; V: TRBV20-1; CDR3: CSARSETYEQYF; DNA: TGCAGTGCTAGAAGTGAAACCTACGAGCAGTACTTC
D: TRBD1; size: many; J: TRBJ2-7; V: TRBV4-1; CDR3: CASSQLTGGYEQYF; DNA: TGCGCCAGCAGCCAGCTGACAGGGGGCTACGAGCAGTACTTC
D: -; size: few; J: TRBJ2-2; V: TRBV6-1; CDR3: CASSEGSVLPTTGELFF; DNA: TGTGCCAGCAGTGAGGGTTCGGTACTACCTACCACCGGGGAGCTGTTTTTT
D: -; size: -; J: TRBJ1-5; V: TRBV28; CDR3: CASTVGSSEPQHF; DNA: TGTGCCAGCACGGTGGGGAGTAGTGAGCCCCAGCATTTT
D: TRBD2; size: -; J: TRBJ2-7; V: TRBV5-1; CDR3: CASSRWGLGEGRYEQYF; DNA: TGCGCCAGCAGCCGATGGGGTTTGGGGGAGGGCCGGTACGAGCAGTACTTC
D: TRBD1; size: many; J: TRBJ2-7; V: TRBV4-3; CDR3: CASSQDIGRDREDYEQYF; DNA: TGCGCCAGCAGCCAAGATATAGGAAGGGACAGGGAAGATTACGAGCAGTACTTC
D: TRBD2; size: -; J: TRBJ2-2; V: TRBV11-1; CDR3: CASSTPGLAGVYTGELFF; DNA: TGTGCCAGCAGCACACCGGGACTAGCGGGAGTGTACACCGGGGAGCTGTTTTTT
D: -; size: few; J: TRBJ1-3; V: TRBV10-3; CDR3: CAIRPNRGEADGNTIYF; DNA: TGTGCCATCAGGCCCAATCGGGGGGAGGCGGATGGAAACACCATATATTTT
D: TRBD2; size: -; J: TRBJ2-5; V: TRBV6-5; CDR3: CASRLTSGGREETQYF; DNA: TGTGCCAGCAGATTGACTAGCGGGGGAAGGGAAGAGACCCAGTACTTC
D: TRBD1; size: few; J: TRBJ2-1; V: TRBV5-6; CDR3: CASSINPGQGAGNEQFF; DNA: TGTGCCAGCAGCATTAATCCGGGACAGGGGGCCGGGAATGAGCAGTTCTTC
D: -; size: few; J: TRBJ1-1; V: TRBV18; CDR3: CASSPLRGLMNTEAFF; DNA: TGTGCCAGCTCACCACTTCGGGGGCTCATGAACACTGAAGCTTTCTTT
D: -; size: many; J: TRBJ2-5; V: TRBV15; CDR3: CATSRLETQYF; DNA: TGTGCCACCAGCCGGTTGGAGACCCAGTACTTC
D: -; size: -; J: TRBJ2-1; V: TRBV7-2; CDR3: CASSLRTNNEQFF; DNA: TGTGCCAGCAGCCTTCGGACTAACAATGAGCAGTTCTTC
D: TRBD2; size: many; J: TRBJ2-1; V: TRBV29-1; CDR3: CAGEYNEQFF; DNA: TGCGCGGGAGAGTACAATGAGCAGTTCTTC
D: -; size: -; J: TRBJ2-3; V: TRBV20-1; CDR3: CSAASVSTDTQYF; DNA: TGCAGTGCTGCTTCCGTTTCCACAGATACGCAGTATTTT
D: -; size: few; J: TRBJ2-1; V: TRBV10-1; CDR3: CASSESSVVDEQFF; DNA: TGCGCCAGCAGTGAGTCTAGCGTGGTCGATGAGCAGTTCTTC
D: TRBD2; size: -; J: TRBJ2-7; V: TRBV6-4; CDR3: CTSSPLGLAGRGSSYEQYF; DNA: TGTACCAGCAGCCCCTTGGGACTAGCGGGCCGTGGTAGCTCCTACGAGCAGTACTTC
D: -; size: few; J: TRBJ1-4; V: TRBV20-1; CDR3: CSARAPGEPNEKLFF; DNA: TGCAGTGCTAGAGCCCCAGGGGAGCCTAATGAAAAACTGTTTTTT
D: TRBD2; size: few; J: TRBJ2-7; V: TRBV29-1; CDR3: CSVGGGLAAPYEQYF; DNA: TGCAGCGTTGGGGGGGGACTAGCGGCGCCCTACGAGCAGTACTTC
D: TRBD1; size: -; J: TRBJ1-6; V: TRBV6-2/TRBV6-3; CDR3: CASKPGTDNSPLHF; DNA: TGTGCCAGCAAGCCCGGGACAGATAATTCACCCCTCCACTTT
D: -; size: once; J: TRBJ2-3; V: TRBV7-2; CDR3: CASSLLGLVTDTQYF; DNA: TGTGCCAGCAGCTTACTAGGTCTTGTCACAGATACGCAGTATTTT
D: -; size: -; J: TRBJ2-1; V: TRBV4-3; CDR3: CASSQEGAGSGYNEQFF; DNA: TGCGCCAGCAGCCAAGAGGGGGCAGGATCAGGCTACAATGAGCAGTTCTTC
D: TRBD2; size: -; J: TRBJ2-7; V: TRBV6-2/TRBV6-3; CDR3: CASSYFERLAGAYEQYF; DNA: TGTGCCAGCAGCTATTTCGAGAGACTAGCGGGAGCCTACGAGCAGTACTTC
D: TRBD1; size: few; J: TRBJ2-7; V: TRBV24-1; CDR3: CATSSIWDRELEQYF; DNA: TGTGCCACCAGTTCTATATGGGACAGGGAGCTCGAGCAGTACTTC
D: TRBD2; size: -; J: TRBJ2-7; V: TRBV6-5; CDR3: CASSYLAEGSYEQYF; DNA: TGTGCCAGCAGTTACCTAGCGGAGGGATCCTACGAGCAGTACTTC
D: -; size: few; J: TRBJ2-7; V: TRBV13; CDR3: CASSLRVGPTYEQYF; DNA: TGTGCCAGCAGCTTACGGGTAGGGCCAACCTACGAGCAGTACTTC
D: TRBD2; size: many; J: TRBJ2-3; V: TRBV7-3; CDR3: CASSFGGSFTDTQYF; DNA: TGTGCCAGCAGCTTCGGGGGGAGCTTCACAGATACGCAGTATTTT
D: -; size: few; J: TRBJ2-1; V: TRBV5-6; CDR3: CASSLPGASNEQFF; DNA: TGTGCCAGCAGCTTACCGGGGGCCAGCAATGAGCAGTTCTTC
D: TRBD2; size: few; J: TRBJ2-1; V: TRBV7-7; CDR3: CASSPGLASNEQFF; DNA: TGTGCTAGCAGTCCTGGACTAGCGAGCAATGAGCAGTTCTTC
D: -; size: many; J: TRBJ2-2; V: TRBV15; CDR3: CATSNQANTGELFF; DNA: TGTGCCACCTCAAACCAAGCGAACACCGGGGAGCTGTTTTTT
D: TRBD2; size: many; J: TRBJ2-7; V: TRBV10-3; CDR3: CAIRVAGGPGEQYF; DNA: TGTGCCATCAGAGTAGCGGGAGGGCCCGGGGAGCAGTACTTC
D: TRBD1; size: few; J: TRBJ2-7; V: TRBV27; CDR3: CATKGTGTYEQYF; DNA: TGTGCCACGAAGGGGACAGGAACCTACGAGCAGTACTTC
D: -; size: -; J: TRBJ2-3; V: TRBV7-3; CDR3: CASSSLDDTQYF; DNA: TGTGCCAGCAGCTCGTTAGACGATACGCAGTATTTT
D: -; size: -; J: TRBJ2-2; V: TRBV20-1; CDR3: CSARYPGPGELFF; DNA: TGCAGTGCTAGATACCCAGGGCCCGGGGAGCTGTTTTTT
D: -; size: many; J: TRBJ2-2; V: TRBV5-1; CDR3: CASSLKGVGELFF; DNA: TGCGCCAGCAGCTTAAAGGGGGTCGGGGAGCTGTTTTTT
D: -; size: -; J: TRBJ2-1; V: TRBV6-2/TRBV6-3; CDR3: CASKPSYTYNEQFF; DNA: TGTGCCAGCAAGCCCTCCTATACCTACAATGAGCAGTTCTTC
D: -; size: -; J: TRBJ1-4; V: TRBV28; CDR3: CASSPDPSRGKLFF; DNA: TGTGCCAGCAGTCCGGACCCTAGCCGCGGAAAACTGTTTTTT